One and the same sample provided the 2 T cell receptor beta chains below, sequenced in a study of blood T cell repertoires in COVID-19. The table came from immunoSEQ multiplex PCR; TCRdb's copy has only in-frame clones and leaves some out. In the table there are fewer than 200,000 clones, 80% of which are singletons. Input material: peripheral blood. The receptors stem from a man aged 55 to 70 with acute or convalescent COVID-19.

The chain employs TRBV6-1 and TRBJ2-2; TRBD2 is a possible D gene (5 bases). CDR1 MNHNS and CDR2 SASEGT come from the germline V gene. The CDR3 runs to 17 residues. V lost 0 bases and J lost 1, with 12 bases in between. The CDR3 DNA reads TGTGCCAGCAGTGAAGCGCGAGCGGTGGTGAACACCGGGGAGCTGTTTTTT. Its translation is CASSEARAVVNTGELFF.

The chain has TRBV2 and TRBJ2-2; TRBD2 aligns across 7 bases. The CDR3 covers 12 residues. Trimming removed 8 bases from V and 6 bases from J; junction bases left unmatched: 3. Germline CDR1 reads SNHLY; CDR2 reads FYNNEI. The CDR3 DNA sequence: TGTGCCAGCGCAGCGGGGCCCGGGGAGCTGTTTTTT. The encoded protein is CASAAGPGELFF.